Sequencing of this T cell receptor beta chain was carried out in a study of blood T cell repertoires in COVID-19. Whole-study context: Spain, Italy and the United States supplied samples that represented acute and convalescent COVID-19.

The study recruited people aged 18 to 89 years across approximately 25 US areas. Cohorts were determined from participant-reported clinical history. Within the 2 weeks before study entry, each person in the exposed group met a COVID-19 case. This CDR3 region has 16 residues. Trimming took 2 bases from V and 7 from J; bases not matched to a gene: 7. In germline, CDR1 is SEHNR, CDR2 FQNEAQ (reference sequence). The assay was immunoSEQ multiplex PCR, and TCRdb's table has in-frame clones only and misses some. The sample shows 350,000 to 450,000 clones, roughly 84% of them seen only once. The chain joins TRBV7-9 to TRBJ2-2; 10 bases match TRBD2. Sequencing used PBMCs or T cells enriched from blood (not recorded which). The TCR comes from a woman between 18 and 29 years old who had been exposed to COVID-19. The CDR3 reads CASSLKLAGEDGELFF. Written as DNA, the CDR3 is TGTGCCAGCAGCTTAAAGCTAGCGGGAGAAGACGGGGAGCTGTTTTTT.